A single sample is the source of the 20 T cell receptor beta chains below, sequenced in a study of T-cell memory formation after mild COVID-19. TCRdb processed the 5' RACE reads anew with MiXCR; each CDR3 protein has one entry. The repertoire holds 470,000 or so distinct CDR3 sequences, with 20% as singletons. The source material was PBMCs or a T cell subset sorted from them (not recorded which). All receptors derive from an adult woman who had mild COVID-19 (a few samples of this study predate the infection). Cell type and time point are not known.

This chain uses TRBV24-1 with TRBJ2-2; 7 bases are shared with TRBD1. V dropped 5 bases and J dropped 2; count of bases not matched to a gene: 4. Germline CDR1 and CDR2: KGHDR and SFDVKD. This CDR3 region has 15 residues. The CDR3 loop reads CATSAGQLNTGELFF. For the CDR3, the DNA is TGTGCCACCAGTGCGGGACAGCTAAACACCGGGGAGCTGTTTTTT.

This clonotype appeared a single time. This chain uses TRBV14 with TRBJ1-4, with a weak D call TRBD1 (5 bases). The CDR3 consists of 16 residues. The V end was cut by 1 base, the J end by 7 bases, with 16 bases between. In germline, CDR1 is SGHDN, CDR2 FVKESK. CDR3 protein: CASSQVGARDGEKLFF. For the CDR3, the DNA is TGTGCCAGCAGCCAAGTTGGCGCCAGGGACGGTGAAAAACTGTTTTTT.

The V call is TRBV5-1, the J call TRBJ2-1; 9 positions match TRBD2. The V gene end was trimmed by 4 bases and the J gene end by 6 bases; junction bases not matched to a gene: 8. This CDR3 is built from 15 residues. Germline V gives CDR1 SGHRS, CDR2 YFSETQ. CDR3 nucleotides: TGCGCCAGCAGCCAACTAGCGGGTGGACCCAATGAGCAGTTCTTC. Protein sequence: CASSQLAGGPNEQFF.

Only a few counts were recorded for this clonotype. CDR3 loop: CASSPSLAGYYEQYF. DNA of the CDR3: TGTGCCAGCTCACCCTCTCTAGCGGGGTACTACGAGCAGTACTTC. The chain links TRBV18 to TRBJ2-7, with 9 bases fitting TRBD2. From germline, CDR1 is KGHSH and CDR2 LQKENI. There are 15 residues in the CDR3. After removal of 3 bases from V and 3 bases from J, the junction contained 6 bases not matched to a gene.

The gene calls are TRBV29-1 and TRBJ2-7; 9 nucleotides line up with TRBD1. The CDR3 has 14 residues. The germline V gene has CDR1 SQVTM and CDR2 ANQGSEA. V lost 6 bases to trimming and J lost 5 bases; unmatched junction nucleotides: 11. CDR3 sequence: CSVRPGTGLDEQYF. The CDR3 DNA sequence: TGCAGCGTCAGACCCGGGACAGGGCTCGACGAGCAGTACTTC.

The genes are TRBV12-3 or TRBV12-4 and TRBJ2-7, with 8 bases matching TRBD2. This CDR3 is built from 15 residues. V lost 4 bases, J lost 1 base, and 6 bases stayed unmatched. CDR3 residues: CASSSSGGQSYEQYF. The CDR3 DNA follows: TGTGCCAGCAGTTCAAGCGGGGGACAATCCTACGAGCAGTACTTC.

In its sample, this clonotype was seen a few times. The chain employs TRBV20-1 and TRBJ2-3, with D uncertain. The CDR3 sequence is 14 residues long. The germline V and J ends were trimmed by 6 bases and 1 base, with 14 bases remaining between them. The germline gives CDR1 DFQATT, CDR2 SNEGSKA (reference sequence). CDR3 coding DNA: TGCAGTGCCCCTCTGGGCTACGGCACAGATACGCAGTATTTT. It is translated as CSAPLGYGTDTQYF.

Only a few counts were recorded for this clonotype. The chain carries TRBV20-1 and TRBJ2-2; 10 nucleotides align to TRBD2. Losses at the gene ends were 6 bases for V and 0 bases for J; bases not matched to a gene: 4. The CDR3 runs to 15 residues. Germline-derived CDR1 and CDR2 are DFQATT and SNEGSKA (reference sequence). CDR3 sequence: CSASSGGPNTGELFF. The DNA for the CDR3 is TGCAGTGCCTCTAGCGGGGGCCCGAACACCGGGGAGCTGTTTTTT.

This clonotype appeared a few times. V and J are TRBV11-2 and TRBJ2-5; 10 positions agree with TRBD1. Germline CDR1 and CDR2: SGHAT and FQNNGV. The V segment lost 5 bases and the J segment 4 bases; nucleotides outside the gene matches: 7. This CDR3 is built from 15 residues. The CDR3: CASSHDRGPRETQYF. Here the CDR3 DNA reads TGTGCCAGCAGCCACGACAGGGGGCCTCGAGAGACCCAGTACTTC.

This clonotype was seen only a few times. The rearrangement uses TRBV3-1 and TRBJ2-4; 11 bases match TRBD1. In germline, CDR1 is LGHDT, CDR2 YNNKEL (reference sequence). The CDR3 length is 17 residues. V shed 4 bases and J 3 bases; nucleotides not matched to a gene: 8. CDR3 region: CASSRGQGARGKNIQYF. The CDR3 nucleotides read TGTGCCAGCAGCCGCGGACAGGGGGCGCGGGGCAAAAACATTCAGTACTTC.

This clonotype has only a few counts. CDR3 DNA: TGTGCCAGTAGTATCCGGGGGGAAAACTACAATGAGCAGTTCTTC. This gives the protein CASSIRGENYNEQFF. V is TRBV19 and J is TRBJ2-1; 7 positions agree with TRBD2. This CDR3 has 15 amino acids. Germline V gene data show CDR1 as LNHDA and CDR2 as SQIVND (reference sequence). With 3 bases clipped from V and 3 bases from J, the junction kept 5 bases outside the gene matches.

The V call is TRBV15, the J call TRBJ2-1, with 10 bases fitting TRBD2. Germline CDR1 and CDR2: LNHNV and YYDKDF (reference sequence). The junction had 15 bases not matched to a gene; V was cut back by 1 base and J by 6 bases. The CDR3 is 19 residues long. The CDR3, as DNA: TGTGCCACCAGCAGAGCTGGGCTAGCGGGAGAAACGTGGTCCAATGAGCAGTTCTTC. Its protein is CATSRAGLAGETWSNEQFF.

J is TRBJ2-2 and V is TRBV5-1; 15 nucleotides align to TRBD2. The ends lost 4 bases at V and 1 base at J; junction bases unmatched: 5. CDR1 is SGHRS and CDR2 is YFSETQ in the germline V gene. The CDR3 is made up of 18 amino acids. The CDR3 is CASSTGLAGGLNTGELFF. The CDR3 coding sequence is TGCGCCAGCAGCACAGGACTAGCGGGGGGGCTGAACACCGGGGAGCTGTTTTTT.

As to this clonotype: The conserved phenylalanine or tryptophan normally closing the CDR3 is absent here, so this likely arose from a read error. The rearrangement links TRBV4-1 to TRBJ1-5; 8 bases fit TRBD1. CDR3 length: 19 amino acids. The germline V gene encodes CDR1 MGHRA and CDR2 YSYEKL. After removal of 4 bases from V and 0 bases from J, the junction contained 14 bases not matched to a gene. CDR3 amino acids: CASSRFPPGQDNSNQPQHL. Written as DNA, the CDR3 is TGCGCCAGCAGCCGCTTCCCCCCGGGACAGGACAATAGCAATCAGCCCCAGCATCTT.

This clonotype was seen only a few times. This chain joins TRBV7-6 and TRBJ2-1; D is tentatively TRBD1 or TRBD2 (6 bases each). The CDR3 sequence is 16 residues long. From germline, CDR1 is SGHVS and CDR2 FNYEAQ. Trimming cost V 5 bases and J 7 bases, with 21 bases left between them. The CDR3 nucleotides are TGTGCCAGCAGCCGCCAGGGGCGGCCCCGGGGGAATGAGCAGTTCTTC. Translating gives CASSRQGRPRGNEQFF.

The genes are TRBV25-1 and TRBJ2-1; D remains unclear. The CDR3 extends over 14 amino acids. Germline assignment: CDR1 MGHDK and CDR2 SYGVNS. Trimming removed 1 base from V and 4 bases from J, with 8 bases in between. Written as DNA, the CDR3 is TGTGCCAGCAGTGAATGGAACACTTACAATGAGCAGTTCTTC. Translating gives CASSEWNTYNEQFF.

V usage is TRBV12-3 or TRBV12-4 and J usage is TRBJ1-1, with TRBD1 identical over 7 bases. J gave up 3 bases and V 7 bases, and 8 bases lay outside the gene matches. CDR3 length equals 14 residues. In DNA, the CDR3 is TGTGCCAGCACCACCCGGACAGGTTACACTGAAGCTTTCTTT. This sequence encodes CASTTRTGYTEAFF.

The chain employs TRBV25-1 and TRBJ2-2, with D maybe TRBD2 (6 bases). The V and J ends lost 3 bases and 7 bases respectively, with 15 bases between them. Germline V gene sequence: CDR1 MGHDK, CDR2 SYGVNS. The CDR3 length is 15 residues. The CDR3 is CASSDVSGSLGELFF. In DNA, the CDR3 is TGTGCCAGCAGTGATGTTAGCGGTTCCCTCGGGGAGCTGTTTTTT.

The V and J genes are TRBV3-1 and TRBJ1-1; 7 bases are shared with TRBD1. Germline-derived CDR1 and CDR2 are LGHDT and YNNKEL (reference sequence). With 8 bases clipped from V and 1 base from J, the junction kept 10 bases outside the gene matches. The CDR3 length is 15 residues. This CDR3 is CASRPEGGSNTEAFF. In DNA, the CDR3 is TGTGCCAGCCGCCCCGAAGGGGGCTCGAACACTGAAGCTTTCTTT. Full variable domain (outside the CDR3, taken from reference TRBV3-1 and TRBJ1-1): DTAVSQTPKYLVTQMGNDKSIKCEQNLGHDTMYWYKQDSKKFLKIMFSYNNKELIINETVPNRFSPKSPDKAHLNLHINSLELGDSAVYFCASRPEGGSNTEAFFGQGTRLTVV.

This clonotype was picked up many times. The chain carries TRBV27 and TRBJ2-7, with TRBD2 matching over 8 bases. Unmatched junction bases numbered 2, after V lost 6 bases and J lost 1 base. Per the germline V gene, CDR1 is MNHEY and CDR2 is SMNVEV (reference sequence). The CDR3 sequence is 13 residues long. The CDR3 loop is CASSSGGSYEQYF. CDR3 sequence (DNA): TGTGCCAGCAGCTCGGGGGGGTCCTACGAGCAGTACTTC.